This TCR beta chain was found in a study of identical twins. Study-level results: Zero-insertion findings could be partly confounded by invariant cells (MAIT and iNKT cells).

Carrying unique molecular identifiers, the cDNA also gained a universal primer site through template switching. TCRdb reprocessed the 5' RACE reads with MiXCR, giving one entry per CDR3 protein. The sample records more than 250,000 distinct CDR3 sequences, approximately 8.5% being singletons. The sample holds many counts of this clonotype. Its target is not known. This sample also belongs to another study, concerning yellow fever vaccine responses in identical twins.

The source is a woman aged 18-35 years in good health. The specimen sequenced was memory (CD45RO+) T cells sorted from blood.

In DNA, the CDR3 is TGTGCCAGCAGCTTGGTTCGGGGACCCACAGATACGCAGTATTTT. Its translation: CASSLVRGPTDTQYF. The chain recombines TRBV5-6 with TRBJ2-3; TRBD1 or TRBD2 may be the D gene (5 bases each). Germline V gene lookup returns CDR1 SGHDT and CDR2 YYEEEE. The V and J ends lost 0 bases and 2 bases respectively, with 10 bases between them. The CDR3 consists of 15 residues.